A selection of T cell receptor beta chains follows, all from one sample in a study of T cell repertoires in cytomegalovirus infection. TCRdb independently ran MiXCR on the reads; one entry per CDR3 protein. The sample carries about 490,000 distinct CDR3 sequences, approximately 25% recorded once. Sequencing was performed on PBMCs. These receptors were obtained from a human donor in good health (CMV status not recorded). Some clones in this sample may be carry-over from other donors' samples. The CDR3 runs from the conserved cysteine through the conserved F or W. A D gene is named only where the DNA matches it firmly. A clone size is listed for some rows: how often the clone was seen (once, few, many), or a class if it is expanded.

clone_size j_call v_call d_call cdr3_nt cdr3_aa
NA TRBJ1-2 TRBV15 NA TGTGCCACCAGCAGAGATTTAAGGTCCGGCGACTATGGCTACACCTTC CATSRDLRSGDYGYTF
few TRBJ2-3 TRBV28 TRBD2 TGTGCCAGCAGTCCCGGGAGGAGGCAATCAGATACGCAGTATTTT CASSPGRRQSDTQYF
few TRBJ2-1 TRBV7-6 TRBD2 TGTGCCAGCAGCTTAGGGGGGAGGGTATACAATGAGCAGTTCTTC CASSLGGRVYNEQFF
few TRBJ2-5 TRBV19 NA TGTGCCAGTACCGACCCGGGCGGCCAAGAGACCCAGTACTTC CASTDPGGQETQYF
few TRBJ2-1 TRBV7-3 TRBD2 TGTGCCAGCAGCTTAGGAGTAGCGGGAGTCGATGAGCAGTTCTTC CASSLGVAGVDEQFF
NA TRBJ2-1 TRBV7-9 TRBD2 TGTGCCAGCAGCTTAGTGGGACTAGCACCTGATGAGCAGTTCTTC CASSLVGLAPDEQFF
NA TRBJ2-7 TRBV28 TRBD2 TGTGCCAGCATCTCTAGCGGGAGGAGCTACGAGCAGTACTTC CASISSGRSYEQYF
few TRBJ2-3 TRBV6-2/TRBV6-3 NA TGTGCCAGCAGTTACGGATGGAGCACAGATACGCAGTATTTT CASSYGWSTDTQYF
NA TRBJ1-1 TRBV27 NA TGTGCCAGCAGTTCCCTGCTCTCGAACACTGAAGCTTTCTTT CASSSLLSNTEAFF
few TRBJ1-1 TRBV7-9 NA TGTGCCAGCAGCCCTCGAGTGGGTATGAACACTGAAGCTTTCTTT CASSPRVGMNTEAFF
many TRBJ1-1 TRBV12-3/TRBV12-4 TRBD1 TGTGCCAGCAGTCGGACAGGGGGCGACACTGAAGCTTTCTTT CASSRTGGDTEAFF
NA TRBJ2-2 TRBV19 NA TGTGCCAGTAGTATAGAGCCGGGGCGCACCGGGGAGCTGTTTTTT CASSIEPGRTGELFF
NA TRBJ2-3 TRBV7-2 TRBD2 TGTGCCAGCAGCTTAGTTACGGGGGGAAGCACAGATACGCAGTATTTT CASSLVTGGSTDTQYF
few TRBJ2-2 TRBV7-6 TRBD1 TGTGCCAGCAGTAAACGAACCGGGACAGCGGCGAACACCGGGGAGCTGTTTTTT CASSKRTGTAANTGELFF
few TRBJ2-3 TRBV30 NA TGTGCCTGGAGAGGTTCACGCACAGATACGCAGTATTTT CAWRGSRTDTQYF
NA TRBJ1-1 TRBV14 NA TGTGCCAGCAGCCAACTAGGGGGAAACACTGAAGCTTTCTTT CASSQLGGNTEAFF
NA TRBJ1-2 TRBV20-1 TRBD1 TGCAGTGCTGGGGACAGGGGCTATGGCTACACCTTC CSAGDRGYGYTF
many TRBJ2-1 TRBV7-2 TRBD2 TGTGCCAGCAGCTCCGAGGGACTAGCGAGATTTGAGCAGTTCTTC CASSSEGLARFEQFF
once TRBJ2-1 TRBV19 NA TGTGCCAGTAGTATAGAATTGGCTCAAGAGCAGTTCTTC CASSIELAQEQFF
NA TRBJ2-7 TRBV20-1 TRBD1 TGCAGTGCTAGATGGGGACAGGGTCAGTACTTC CSARWGQGQYF
NA TRBJ1-5 TRBV4-1 NA TGCGCCAGCAGCCAAGATGCAGGGGTTCAACAGCCCCAGCATTTT CASSQDAGVQQPQHF
many TRBJ2-2 TRBV7-2 TRBD2 TGTGCCAGCAGACCTAGCGGGAGGGCCACCGGGGAGCTGTTTTTT CASRPSGRATGELFF
NA TRBJ2-3 TRBV29-1 TRBD2 TGCAGCGTTGAGACTAGCGGCCCCACAGATACGCAGTATTTT CSVETSGPTDTQYF
many TRBJ1-6 TRBV7-2 NA TGTGCCAGCAGCTCAGGTGGTTCACCCCTCCACTTT CASSSGGSPLHF
NA TRBJ2-1 TRBV14 NA TGTGCCAGCAGCCAGCTGCCGATGGAGCAGTTCTTC CASSQLPMEQFF
NA TRBJ1-4 TRBV28 NA TGTGCCAGCGTTGGAGGGTTTGGTGAAAAACTGTTTTTT CASVGGFGEKLFF
NA TRBJ2-1 TRBV6-2/TRBV6-3 TRBD2 TGTGCCAGCAGTTTTCCCGGGACTAGCGGGAGGTCCTACAATGAGCAGTTCTTC CASSFPGTSGRSYNEQFF
many TRBJ1-5 TRBV7-8 NA TGTGCCAGCAGCTTAGGTACCAGCTATAGCAATCAGCCCCAGCATTTT CASSLGTSYSNQPQHF
NA TRBJ2-2 TRBV29-1 NA TGCAGCGCAGGGGAGAGGGGCGGGGAGCTGTTTTTT CSAGERGGELFF
NA TRBJ2-2 TRBV7-6 TRBD2 TGTGCCAGCAGCCCTAACCGAGGCGTAGCGGGAGGCACCGGGGAGCTGTTTTTT CASSPNRGVAGGTGELFF
few TRBJ2-1 TRBV7-9 TRBD1 TGTGCCAGCAGCGCCCGGGACAGGGTCCAATTTGGGCAGTTCTTC CASSARDRVQFGQFF
NA TRBJ1-3 TRBV19 NA TGTGCCAGTAATAACCCCAGGGCCTCTGGAAACACCATATATTTT CASNNPRASGNTIYF
few TRBJ1-4 TRBV12-3/TRBV12-4 TRBD1 TGTGCCAGCAGTCTAACGGGACAGGGAATTAATGAAAAACTGTTTTTT CASSLTGQGINEKLFF
few TRBJ1-4 TRBV6-5 TRBD1 TGTGCCAGCAGTTACGTTATCCGGCACGGGACAGATTATGAAAAACTGTTTTTT CASSYVIRHGTDYEKLFF
NA TRBJ2-2 TRBV11-3 NA TGTGCCAGCAGCTTAATGGCAAACACCGGGGAGCTGTTTTTT CASSLMANTGELFF
many TRBJ1-5 TRBV4-1 NA TGCGCCAGCAGCCAAGTCTGGAGCAATCAGCCCCAGCATTTT CASSQVWSNQPQHF
many TRBJ2-1 TRBV11-2 NA TGTGCCAGCAGCTTACCTGCAGAGCCGTCCTACAATGAGCAGTTCTTC CASSLPAEPSYNEQFF
few TRBJ1-3 TRBV28 TRBD1 TGTGCCAGCCCGGACAGGACCGGAAACACCATATATTTT CASPDRTGNTIYF
few TRBJ2-1 TRBV7-6 TRBD2 TGTGCCAGCAGCTTAGGGGGACTAGCGGAATACAATGAGCAGTTCTTC CASSLGGLAEYNEQFF
NA TRBJ1-1 TRBV9 NA TGTGCCAGCAGCGTAGTGGGTGGGATGGCTTTCTTT CASSVVGGMAFF
many TRBJ1-1 TRBV7-2 TRBD1 TGTGCCAGCAGCTCCCATCAGGGGGCTAGAATGAGGGCTTTCTTT CASSSHQGARMRAFF
few TRBJ2-3 TRBV4-3 NA TGCGCCAGCAGCCAAGATTGGGCTATAAGCACAGATACGCAGTATTTT CASSQDWAISTDTQYF
NA TRBJ1-1 TRBV7-9 TRBD1 TGTGCCAGCAGCCTTCAGGGGGTGGGCCCCACTGAAGCTTTCTTT CASSLQGVGPTEAFF
many TRBJ2-2 TRBV7-9 NA TGTGCCAGCAGCTTAGCGGGGACGGCAGCGAACACCGGGGAGCTGTTTTTT CASSLAGTAANTGELFF
NA TRBJ1-2 TRBV28 NA TGTGCCAGCAGTTTATCACCCAGTAACTATGGCTACACCTTC CASSLSPSNYGYTF
NA TRBJ2-2 TRBV18 NA NA CASSQGFGAGELFF
NA TRBJ1-5 TRBV5-4 NA TGTGCCAGCAGCTTGGAGCCTACCAATCAGCCCCAGCATTTT CASSLEPTNQPQHF
many TRBJ1-5 TRBV7-2 NA TGTGCCAGCAGCTTGAGGGGCAATCAGCCCCAGCATTTT CASSLRGNQPQHF
many TRBJ1-1 TRBV7-8 TRBD1 TGTGCCAGCAGCTTAGTCAACAGACAGGGGAAGCGCACTGAAGCTTTCTTT CASSLVNRQGKRTEAFF
NA TRBJ2-1 TRBV4-1 NA TGCGCCAGCAGCCAAGTAATAGCGGAAGAGCAGTTCTTC CASSQVIAEEQFF
NA TRBJ1-2 TRBV19 TRBD1 TGTGCCAGTAGTCCGGGACAGGGAGTGGGCTACACCTTC CASSPGQGVGYTF
few TRBJ1-5 TRBV6-2/TRBV6-3 TRBD1 TGTGCCAGCAGTGAAATATCCGGGACAGGGGTTAATCAGCCCCAGCATTTT CASSEISGTGVNQPQHF
NA TRBJ1-4 TRBV5-4 NA TGTGCCAGCAGCTCTACACGAGACGCTGAAAAACTGTTTTTT CASSSTRDAEKLFF
many TRBJ2-1 TRBV29-1 TRBD2 TGCAGCGTTCCCCAACTAGCGGGAGAGGTTGAGCAGTTCTTC CSVPQLAGEVEQFF